This is a list of T cell receptor beta chains from one sample in a study of T-cell reconstitution after alpha-beta-depleted transplantation in children. TCRdb redid the calling of the PCR reads with MiXCR, one entry per CDR3 protein. The table records approximately 400,000 distinct CDR3 sequences, roughly 11% of them present only once. The sample in question was PBMCs from the stem cell graft donor, obtained from the stem cell graft. The receptors were sampled from a human donor who donated a stem cell graft to a child with acute myeloid leukemia. The CDR3 runs from the conserved cysteine through the conserved F or W. D genes are given only for firm matches. The size field is filled for only some rows; it gives once, few, many or a size class.

>TRBV7-2|.|.|TRBJ1-4|15
CASSLGWADEEKLFF
TGTGCCAGCAGCTTGGGTTGGGCAGATGAAGAAAAACTGTTTTTT
>TRBV9|.|.|TRBJ2-5|14
CASNGPTNQETQYF
TGTGCCAGCAACGGGCCGACGAACCAAGAGACCCAGTACTTC
>TRBV20-1|TRBD1|.|TRBJ2-1|12
CSARTDRGVEFF
TGCAGTGCTAGGACAGACAGGGGGGTAGAGTTCTTC
>TRBV5-1|TRBD2|.|TRBJ2-4|16
CASSLKLAVAKNIQYF
TGCGCCAGCAGCCTGAAACTAGCGGTAGCCAAAAACATTCAGTACTTC
>TRBV5-1|TRBD1|few|TRBJ2-4|18
CASSSTTGERYGKNIQYF
TGCGCCAGCAGCTCAACTACAGGGGAACGGTATGGCAAAAACATTCAGTACTTC
>TRBV2|.|few|TRBJ1-5|16
CASSESYRLSNQPQHF
TGTGCCAGCAGTGAGTCTTATAGACTTAGCAATCAGCCCCAGCATTTT
>TRBV7-9|TRBD2|few|TRBJ2-2|15
CASSRGGGDTGELFF
TGTGCCAGCAGCCGAGGCGGGGGGGACACCGGGGAGCTGTTTTTT
>TRBV5-1|.|.|TRBJ2-5|12
CASSKDQRTQYF
TGCGCCAGCAGCAAGGACCAGCGGACCCAGTACTTC
>TRBV5-6|.|few|TRBJ2-1|14
CASSFGVGNNEQFF
TGTGCCAGCAGCTTCGGGGTCGGAAACAATGAGCAGTTCTTC
>TRBV9|.|.|TRBJ2-5|16
CASSPTMRSIQETQYF
TGTGCCAGCAGTCCTACGATGCGGAGCATACAAGAGACCCAGTACTTC
>TRBV29-1|TRBD2|few|TRBJ2-1|12
CSVGGEGNEQFF
TGCAGCGTTGGCGGGGAGGGGAATGAGCAGTTCTTC
>TRBV7-3|TRBD2|many|TRBJ2-5|16
CASSPQGAGGSETQYF
TGTGCCAGCAGCCCCCAAGGAGCGGGGGGCTCAGAGACCCAGTACTTC
>TRBV5-1|.|few|TRBJ1-4|13
CASSLVGDEKLFF
TGCGCCAGCAGCTTGGTCGGAGATGAAAAACTGTTTTTT
>TRBV13|.|.|TRBJ2-1|15
CASSSSGTPGNEQFF
TGTGCCAGCAGCTCCTCCGGGACTCCGGGCAATGAGCAGTTCTTC
>TRBV20-1|TRBD2|.|TRBJ2-3|14
CSARVAGDTDTQYF
TGCAGTGCTAGAGTGGCGGGGGACACAGATACGCAGTATTTT
>TRBV20-1|TRBD2|.|TRBJ2-5|15
CSAPPGLGVGETQYF
TGCAGTGCTCCACCGGGACTAGGGGTAGGGGAGACCCAGTACTTC
>TRBV6-5|TRBD1|.|TRBJ1-2|17
CASSYTLPQGGNYGYTF
TGTGCCAGCAGTTACACCCTCCCACAGGGGGGTAACTATGGCTACACCTTC
>TRBV15|.|.|TRBJ2-1|18
CATSGRRLDRFSYNEQFF
TGTGCCACCAGCGGGAGACGACTAGACCGTTTCTCCTACAATGAGCAGTTCTTC
>TRBV20-1|TRBD2|.|TRBJ2-3|14
CSATSGGPIDTQYF
TGCAGTGCCACTAGCGGGGGGCCGATAGATACGCAGTATTTT
>TRBV12-3/TRBV12-4|.|few|TRBJ1-4|14
CASSSDALSEKLFF
TGTGCCAGCAGCTCAGACGCCTTAAGTGAAAAACTGTTTTTT
>TRBV20-1|.|many|TRBJ1-4|15
CSARGGTSTNEKLFF
TGCAGTGCTAGAGGGGGGACGTCAACTAATGAAAAACTGTTTTTT
>TRBV12-3/TRBV12-4|.|.|TRBJ2-5|15
CASSLIGSPGETQYF
TGTGCCAGCAGTTTAATTGGGTCCCCTGGGGAGACCCAGTACTTC
>TRBV30|TRBD1|.|TRBJ2-7|14
CAWSVDRGVYEQYF
TGTGCCTGGAGTGTAGACAGGGGGGTGTACGAGCAGTACTTC
>TRBV7-9|TRBD2|few|TRBJ2-3|16
CASSLVSSGVTDTQYF
TGTGCCAGCAGCTTAGTATCTAGCGGGGTCACAGATACGCAGTATTTT